These 27 T cell receptor beta chains were sequenced from one sample in a study of T cell repertoires in cytomegalovirus infection. TCRdb called the reads again in MiXCR, with one record for every CDR3 protein. Among 350,000 to 500,000 distinct CDR3 sequences, about a third were seen once, and the ten largest hold roughly an eighth. Sequencing used PBMCs. The receptors stem from a human donor in good health (CMV status not recorded). Some clones in this sample may be carry-over from other donors' samples.

This clonotype was counted between two and nine times. This chain joins TRBV7-6 and TRBJ2-3, with 7 bases aligning to TRBD1. CDR1 is SGHVS and CDR2 is FNYEAQ in the germline V gene. Germline trimming cut 5 bases from V and 0 bases from J; bases unmatched to any gene: 17. The CDR3 contains 19 residues. CDR3 protein: CASSPAPSGQVSSTDTQYF. The CDR3 nucleotides read TGTGCCAGCAGCCCCGCTCCGTCTGGACAGGTCTCTAGCACAGATACGCAGTATTTT.

This clonotype was seen ten or more times. The chain has TRBV7-2 and TRBJ2-2; 9 nucleotides match TRBD1. CDR3 size: 16 residues. Unmatched junction bases numbered 7, after V lost 6 bases and J lost 2 bases. Germline CDR1 and CDR2: SGHTA and FQGNSA. The CDR3 nucleotides are TGTGCCAGCAGTCCTACAGGGGGCTTCAACACCGGGGAGCTGTTTTTT. Protein: CASSPTGGFNTGELFF. The whole variable domain, filled in from reference TRBV7-2 and TRBJ2-2, reads GAGVSQSPSNKVTEKGKDVELRCDPISGHTALYWYRQSLGQGLEFLIYFQGNSAPDKSGLPSDRFSAERTGGSVSTLTIQRTQQEDSAVYLCASSPTGGFNTGELFFGEGSRLTVL.

The chain carries TRBV6-6 and TRBJ1-6; perhaps TRBD1 as D (5 bases). The CDR3 runs 17 residues. Trimming took 6 bases from V and 0 from J, leaving 15 bases between them. CDR1 and CDR2 from the germline V gene are MNHNY and SVGAGI (reference sequence). The CDR3 loop is CASSEDISSSYNSPLHF. The DNA of the CDR3 is TGTGCCAGCAGCGAGGACATCTCGAGCTCCTATAATTCACCCCTCCACTTT.

The chain combines TRBV15 with TRBJ1-5; tentatively, D is TRBD1 (6 bases). The germline CDR1 and CDR2 sequences are LNHNV and YYDKDF (reference sequence). This CDR3 spans 15 amino acids. Trimming took 4 bases from V and 0 from J, leaving 10 bases between them. The CDR3: CATSMTGLSNQPQHF. The CDR3 DNA follows: TGTGCCACCAGCATGACAGGACTTAGCAATCAGCCCCAGCATTTT.

J is TRBJ2-1 and V is TRBV9; D call uncertain. Germline V CDR1 and CDR2: SGDLS, YYNGEE. The V end lost 0 bases, the J end lost 8 bases, and 12 bases lay between the germline ends. This CDR3 contains 14 residues. The CDR3 loop reads CASSVGSSGDEQFF. CDR3 coding DNA: TGTGCCAGCAGCGTAGGTTCTAGTGGGGATGAGCAGTTCTTC. Looking up the rest from reference TRBV9 and TRBJ2-1 gives the full variable domain: DSGVTQTPKHLITATGQRVTLRCSPRSGDLSVYWYQQSLDQGLQFLIQYYNGEERAKGNILERFSAQQFPDLHSELNLSSLELGDSALYFCASSVGSSGDEQFFGPGTRLTVL.

This clonotype has more than one count but fewer than ten. The V and J genes are TRBV20-1 and TRBJ1-1, with a tentative D call TRBD1 (6 bases). V lost 0 bases and J 10 bases, leaving 15 bases between the germline ends. Germline lookup yields CDR1 DFQATT and CDR2 SNEGSKA (reference sequence). CDR3 length: 13 residues. The CDR3 DNA follows: TGCAGTGCTAGAGATTGGGGGGGGGCAGGAGCTTTCTTT. Translated, it gives CSARDWGGAGAFF.

Many counts were recorded for this clonotype. The chain recombines TRBV19 with TRBJ1-5; TRBD1 is a possible D gene (5 bases). The germline V and J ends were trimmed by 3 bases and 7 bases, with 19 bases remaining between them. The CDR3 runs 16 residues. CDR1 LNHDA and CDR2 SQIVND come from the germline V gene (reference sequence). The CDR3 region has the DNA TGTGCCAGTAGTATTAGGGGCAGCCCCGCGGGCCAGCCCCAGCATTTT. Residues: CASSIRGSPAGQPQHF.

This chain uses TRBV19 with TRBJ2-1; 9 bases map to TRBD1. The CDR3 extends over 16 amino acids. Germline V gives CDR1 LNHDA, CDR2 SQIVND (reference sequence). Germline trimming cut 6 bases from V and 5 bases from J; bases unmatched to any gene: 11. DNA for the CDR3: TGTGCCAGTAGCCTCACTCAGAGGACAGGGGACAATGAGCAGTTCTTC. Encoded protein: CASSLTQRTGDNEQFF.

Only a few counts were recorded for this clonotype. The chain joins TRBV5-4 to TRBJ1-1, with D perhaps TRBD1 (5 bases). This CDR3 contains 14 residues. Trimming took off 0 bases at V and 11 bases at J, with 17 bases between the two ends. CDR1 is SGHNT, CDR2 YYREEE, per germline (reference sequence). The CDR3 sequence: CASSLDQGMKMAFF. For the CDR3, the DNA is TGTGCCAGCAGCTTGGACCAGGGAATGAAGATGGCTTTCTTT.

This sequence joins TRBV25-1 and TRBJ2-3; the D gene could be TRBD1 or TRBD2 (6 bases each). The CDR3 length is 16 residues. Trimming left V 3 bases short and J 0 bases short, with 13 bases between. Germline V gene sequence: CDR1 MGHDK, CDR2 SYGVNS. CDR3 coding DNA: TGTGCCAGCAGTGACTACGGGGGCGTCAGCACAGATACGCAGTATTTT. Translation: CASSDYGGVSTDTQYF.

Here the CDR3 DNA reads TGTGCCTCCGGGGCGGTGATCCCCAGTCAGCCCCAGCATTTT. This sequence encodes CASGAVIPSQPQHF. The chain joins TRBV19 to TRBJ1-5; D is perhaps TRBD1 (5 bases). V lost 11 bases, J lost 6 bases, and 20 bases lay in between. Germline assignment: CDR1 LNHDA and CDR2 SQIVND (reference sequence). The CDR3 is 14 amino acids.

The gene calls are TRBV14 and TRBJ1-1; D not certain. CDR1 and CDR2 (germline): SGHDN, FVKESK. The CDR3 sequence is 16 residues long. Trimming removed 3 bases at V and 1 base at J, with 15 bases between. CDR3 region: CASSHFSQAENTEAFF. The CDR3 DNA sequence: TGTGCCAGCAGCCACTTTAGTCAGGCCGAGAACACTGAAGCTTTCTTT.

This clonotype was observed a few times. This chain joins TRBV19 and TRBJ1-6; D uncertain. The length of the CDR3 is 12 residues. V was pared by 4 bases and J by 10 bases, with 8 bases between. The germline gives CDR1 LNHDA, CDR2 SQIVND (reference sequence). The CDR3 sequence: CASSNYNSPLHF. The CDR3 DNA reads as TGTGCCAGTAGTAACTACAACTCACCCCTCCACTTT.

This clonotype was found once. This chain links TRBV28 with TRBJ1-2; 8 bases align to TRBD1. The CDR3 spans 14 residues. CDR1 MDHEN and CDR2 SYDVKM come from the germline V gene. V lost 7 bases, J lost 5 bases, and 9 bases stayed unmatched. CDR3 nucleotides: TGTGCCAGCACCGGGCCGGGACAGGCTTATGGCTACACCTTC. This sequence encodes CASTGPGQAYGYTF.

The J gene is TRBJ1-6, the V gene TRBV20-1; the D is unclear. Germline V gives CDR1 DFQATT, CDR2 SNEGSKA (reference sequence). V was pared by 6 bases and J by 10 bases, with 16 bases between. This CDR3 spans 13 amino acids. CDR3 nucleotide sequence: TGCAGTGCCTTTCAACCGGGTCGGTCACCCCTCCACTTT. It specifies CSAFQPGRSPLHF.

With respect to this clonotype: Given a much more abundant clone one base away, this may be a read error. This sequence joins TRBV7-2 and TRBJ2-2; 7 positions agree with TRBD1. The CDR3 spans 15 residues. Per the germline V gene, CDR1 is SGHTA and CDR2 is FQGNSA. V lost 4 bases to trimming and J lost 10 bases; unmatched junction nucleotides: 12. CDR3 sequence (DNA): TGTGCCAGCAGCTCCGTAGGGGGCGCGGGCGTGGAGCTGTTTTTT. Translation: CASSSVGGAGVELFF.

This clonotype was seen more than once but under ten times. The chain links TRBV7-8 to TRBJ1-4; unclear D gene. Deletions cut 5 bases from V and 7 bases from J, with 5 bases between. CDR3 length equals 11 residues. Germline V gene sequence: CDR1 SGHVS, CDR2 FQNEAQ. CDR3 DNA sequence: TGTGCCAGCAGCCCCGCTGAAAAACTGTTTTTT. It codes for CASSPAEKLFF.

This clonotype was recorded a few times. V usage is TRBV20-1 and J usage is TRBJ2-5, with D possibly being TRBD1 or TRBD2 (5 bases each). The CDR3 length is 15 residues. V was clipped by 5 bases and J by 2 bases, with 18 bases between them. Germline CDR1 DFQATT, CDR2 SNEGSKA (reference sequence). CDR3 bases: TGCAGTGCTGGGACCGGGACGCTTTCTCAAGAGACCCAGTACTTC. Its protein is CSAGTGTLSQETQYF.

At least ten counts were recorded for this clonotype. CDR3 loop: CASSASTGLDTDTQYF. The CDR3 DNA sequence: TGTGCCAGCAGCGCTAGTACAGGGTTAGATACAGATACGCAGTATTTT. The chain is built from TRBV7-6 and TRBJ2-3; D might be TRBD1 (6 bases). The V end lost 5 bases, the J end lost 3 bases, and 18 bases lay between the germline ends. This CDR3 has 16 residues. Germline V CDR1 and CDR2: SGHVS, FNYEAQ.

This chain connects TRBV4-3 to TRBJ2-2; D remains unclear. CDR3 length: 15 amino acids. The V gene lost 0 bases and the J gene lost 1 base, with 6 bases spanning the gap. Germline values: CDR1 LGHNA, CDR2 YSLEER. The CDR3 DNA is TGCGCCAGCAGCCAAGACCCGATGAACACCGGGGAGCTGTTTTTT. Its translation is CASSQDPMNTGELFF.

This clonotype was seen a handful of times. The J gene is TRBJ1-2, the V gene TRBV5-4, with 10 bases aligning to TRBD1. J was trimmed by 3 bases and V by 4 bases; bases with no gene match: 3. The germline gives CDR1 SGHNT, CDR2 YYREEE (reference sequence). This CDR3 contains 14 residues. The CDR3 is CASSTTGGDYGYTF. As DNA, the CDR3 is TGTGCCAGCAGCACGACAGGGGGCGACTATGGCTACACCTTC.

Note on this clonotype: A read error may account for a junction end that differs from germline. The genes are TRBV19 and TRBJ2-1; 10 bases agree with TRBD2. Per germline, CDR1 LNHDA and CDR2 SQIVND (reference sequence). The CDR3 is made up of 20 amino acids. CDR3 sequence reads: CASSIGGSLAGASSYKEQCF. The CDR3 bases are TGTGCCAGTAGTATAGGGGGGAGTCTAGCGGGGGCGAGCTCCTACAAGGAGCAGTGCTTC.

This clonotype was picked up a small number of times. This chain joins TRBV28 and TRBJ1-2; 7 bases fit TRBD1. Germline V gives CDR1 MDHEN, CDR2 SYDVKM. CDR3 length: 14 residues. After removal of 4 bases from V and 4 bases from J, the junction contained 6 bases not matched to a gene. CDR3 amino acids: CASSWTGPPYGYTF. DNA of the CDR3: TGTGCCAGCAGTTGGACAGGCCCACCCTATGGCTACACCTTC.

The V call is TRBV27, the J call TRBJ2-7; TRBD1 is a possible D gene (5 bases). The V gene lost 2 bases and the J gene lost 4 bases, with 21 bases spanning the gap. The CDR3 is 17 amino acids. In germline, CDR1 is MNHEY, CDR2 SMNVEV (reference sequence). The CDR3 is CASSLGNLDSGIYEQYF. DNA of the CDR3: TGTGCCAGCAGTTTAGGGAACCTCGACAGTGGGATTTACGAGCAGTACTTC.

The rearrangement uses TRBV12-3 or TRBV12-4 and TRBJ1-2; 9 bases fit TRBD1. Trimming at V came to 10 bases and at J to 1 base, leaving 10 bases not matched to a gene. The CDR3 is 15 residues long. The CDR3 DNA sequence: TGTGCCATTTCGGACAGGGGACTGTATAACTATGGCTACACCTTC. Its protein is CAISDRGLYNYGYTF.

This clonotype was seen once. This may be a read error, as it is one base from a much larger clone. The chain links TRBV7-6 to TRBJ2-1; either TRBD1 or TRBD2 may fit D (5 bases each). The germline gives CDR1 SGHVS, CDR2 FNYEAQ. The CDR3 is 14 amino acids. The ends were cut back, 3 bases at V and 9 bases at J, with 15 bases in the middle. This CDR3 reads CASSLGTALREQFF. For the CDR3, the DNA is TGTGCCAGCAGCTTGGGGACCGCCCTACGTGAGCAGTTCTTC.

This clonotype was found a few times. The CDR3 DNA is TGTGCCAGCAGTTCCCCTTCGACATTCCAAGAGACCCAGTACTTC. Its protein is CASSSPSTFQETQYF. The chain employs TRBV6-5 and TRBJ2-5; D gene uncertain. The V gene's germline CDR1 is MNHEY and CDR2 SVGAGI. The CDR3 contains 15 residues. Between the trimmed V and J ends, which lost 4 bases and 1 base, there was a span of 13 bases.